These T cell receptor beta chains were read from a single sample in a study of blood T cell repertoires in COVID-19. Some clones are missing from TCRdb's copy, which holds only in-frame ones; the method was immunoSEQ multiplex PCR. The sample has more than 300,000 clones, around 88% seen once. Input material: peripheral blood. The source is a woman in her twenties or thirties with COVID-19, enrolled during active disease. Each CDR3 is given with its conserved first and last residue. A D gene is named only where the DNA matches it firmly. Clone size is given for some rows only: seen once, a few or many times, or a class if the clone is expanded.

v_gene	j_gene	d_gene	abundance	CDR3aa	CDR3nt
TRBV7-2	TRBJ2-1	TRBD2	.	CASSLVTAGGPGWQFF	TGTGCCAGCAGCTTAGTTACGGCGGGGGGGCCTGGCTGGCAGTTCTTC
TRBV5-6	TRBJ2-1	TRBD1	.	CASSLNRGDEQFF	TGTGCCAGCAGCTTGAACAGGGGAGATGAGCAGTTCTTC
TRBV11-2	TRBJ2-5	TRBD1	once	CASSLGRGREETQYF	TGTGCCAGCAGCTTAGGAAGGGGGCGGGAAGAGACCCAGTACTTC
TRBV3-1/TRBV3-2	TRBJ1-2	.	.	CASSPLEGNYGYTF	TGTGCCAGCAGCCCTTTGGAGGGAAACTATGGCTACACCTTC
TRBV7-7	TRBJ2-1	.	.	CASSFPCHPSSYNEQFF	TGTGCTAGCAGCTTCCCCTGCCACCCGAGCTCCTACAATGAGCAGTTCTTC
TRBV19	TRBJ1-6	TRBD1	.	CASSTQGDSPLHF	TGTGCCAGTAGTACACAGGGGGATTCACCCCTCCACTTT
TRBV6-2/TRBV6-3	TRBJ1-1	TRBD1	.	CASSWTGLTEAFF	TGTGCCAGCAGTTGGACAGGGCTCACTGAAGCTTTCTTT
TRBV7-6	TRBJ2-3	.	.	CASSLSWGRTDTQYF	TGTGCCAGCAGCTTAAGTTGGGGCCGCACAGATACGCAGTATTTT
TRBV3-1/TRBV3-2	TRBJ1-2	.	once	CASSQDGRYGYTF	TGTGCCAGCAGCCAAGACGGTCGCTATGGCTACACCTTC
TRBV6-4	TRBJ1-6	TRBD1	.	CASSAGQGGNSPLHF	TGTGCCAGCAGTGCTGGACAGGGAGGCAATTCACCCCTCCACTTT
TRBV7-2	TRBJ2-5	TRBD2	.	CASRKRVRGGLEETQYF	TGTGCCAGCAGGAAAAGAGTTCGGGGGGGTTTAGAAGAGACCCAGTACTTC
TRBV3-1/TRBV3-2	TRBJ1-1	.	.	CASSQTPDLKAFF	TGTGCCAGCAGCCAAACCCCGGACTTAAAAGCTTTCTTT
TRBV5-1	TRBJ1-1	TRBD1	.	CASSLKTGGYTEAFF	TGCGCCAGCAGCTTAAAGACAGGGGGGTACACTGAAGCTTTCTTT
TRBV5-4	TRBJ2-5	TRBD1	.	CASSHDRGWETQYF	TGTGCCAGCAGCCACGACAGGGGCTGGGAGACCCAGTACTTC
TRBV5-6	TRBJ1-6	TRBD1	.	CASSLLGTADNSPLHF	TGTGCCAGCAGCTTACTCGGGACAGCAGATAATTCACCCCTCCACTTT
TRBV11-2	TRBJ1-5	.	.	CASSLSGGAGQPQHF	TGTGCCAGCAGCTTAAGTGGAGGGGCAGGTCAGCCCCAGCATTTT
TRBV29-1	TRBJ2-3	TRBD2	.	CSVVRGGTDTQYF	TGCAGCGTTGTACGGGGGGGCACAGATACGCAGTATTTT
TRBV9	TRBJ1-2	TRBD1	.	CASSVGDRVGYGYTF	TGTGCCAGCAGCGTAGGAGACAGGGTGGGCTATGGCTACACCTTC
TRBV28	TRBJ1-2	.	.	CASSLGGYGYTF	TGTGCCAGCAGTTTGGGGGGCTATGGCTACACCTTC
TRBV5-6	TRBJ2-5	.	.	CASSLTMRETQYF	TGTGCCAGCAGCTTGACCATGAGGGAGACCCAGTACTTC
TRBV4-1	TRBJ1-2	.	.	CASVDIDSTNYGYTF	TGCGCCAGCGTTGACATTGACAGTACGAACTATGGCTACACCTTC
TRBV14	TRBJ2-1	.	.	CASGLASYNEQFF	TGTGCCAGCGGGCTAGCGAGTTACAATGAGCAGTTCTTC
TRBV12-5	TRBJ2-6	.	.	CASGRSGANVLTF	TGTGCTAGTGGTCGCTCTGGGGCCAACGTCCTGACTTTC
TRBV10-2	TRBJ1-1	.	.	CASRVQGQRAEAFF	TGCGCCAGCAGGGTACAGGGTCAGAGGGCTGAAGCTTTCTTT
TRBV6-2/TRBV6-3	TRBJ1-2	.	.	CASSYVGQSYGYTF	TGTGCCAGCAGTTATGTTGGACAGAGCTATGGCTACACCTTC
TRBV13	TRBJ1-2	TRBD1	.	CASSPARDRGTSGYTF	TGTGCCAGCAGCCCCGCTCGGGACAGGGGTACTAGTGGCTACACCTTC
TRBV7-6	TRBJ1-2	TRBD1	.	CASSLGGQNEPNYGYTF	TGTGCCAGCAGCTTAGGGGGACAGAATGAACCTAACTATGGCTACACCTTC
TRBV6-5	TRBJ2-7	.	.	CASSYWGDGSYEQYF	TGTGCCAGCAGTTACTGGGGGGACGGATCCTACGAGCAGTACTTC
TRBV7-8	TRBJ2-1	TRBD1	.	CASSRTLGGSYNEQFF	TGTGCCAGCAGCCGTACCCTAGGGGGCAGCTACAATGAGCAGTTCTTC
TRBV30	TRBJ1-2	.	.	CAWSPRGRGYTF	TGTGCCTGGAGTCCCAGGGGCAGGGGCTACACCTTC
TRBV7-2	TRBJ2-1	TRBD2	few	CASSQRGGRYGEQFF	TGTGCCAGCAGCCAACGGGGGGGTCGTTATGGTGAGCAGTTCTTC
TRBV7-8	TRBJ1-2	.	.	CASSSREGMGYTF	TGTGCCAGCAGCTCCCGGGAGGGGATGGGCTACACCTTC
TRBV5-8	TRBJ2-7	.	.	CASSSGWGYEQYF	TGTGCCAGCAGCTCGGGATGGGGATACGAGCAGTACTTC
TRBV4-3	TRBJ2-1	TRBD1	.	CASSQDYPSRDRFYNEQFF	TGCGCCAGCAGCCAAGATTACCCATCTAGGGACAGGTTTTACAATGAGCAGTTCTTC
TRBV29-1	TRBJ2-7	TRBD1	.	CSVGTGTYEQYF	TGCAGCGTAGGGACAGGGACCTACGAGCAGTACTTC
TRBV7-4	TRBJ2-3	TRBD2	.	CASSPGTRPLGDTQYF	TGTGCCAGCAGCCCCGGGACTAGGCCTCTCGGGGATACGCAGTATTTT
TRBV6-1	TRBJ1-2	.	.	CASTAWGDGYTF	TGTGCCAGCACCGCATGGGGGGATGGCTACACCTTC
TRBV5-1	TRBJ2-2	.	.	CASRTGNTGELFF	TGCGCCAGCAGGACAGGGAACACCGGGGAGCTGTTTTTT
TRBV7-9	TRBJ1-2	TRBD1	.	CASSLTTGEVGYTF	TGTGCCAGCAGCTTAACGACAGGGGAGGTTGGCTACACCTTC
TRBV29-1	TRBJ1-3	.	.	CSVEAPGAHGNTIYF	TGCAGCGTTGAAGCTCCAGGGGCCCACGGAAACACCATATATTTT
TRBV7-8	TRBJ2-3	.	.	CASSLSPNFGGANTDTQYF	TGTGCCAGCAGCTTATCTCCCAACTTTGGGGGGGCGAACACAGATACGCAGTATTTT
TRBV27	TRBJ2-5	.	.	CASSPGVFPSGETQYF	TGTGCCAGCAGTCCGGGGGTCTTTCCTAGTGGGGAGACCCAGTACTTC
TRBV2	TRBJ2-2	.	.	CAIRPPPRLEVNTGELFF	TGTGCCATCCGACCTCCCCCGCGACTAGAGGTTAACACCGGGGAGCTGTTTTTT
TRBV6-2/TRBV6-3	TRBJ1-5	TRBD1	.	CASSHRQGGQPQHF	TGTGCCAGCAGCCACAGACAGGGGGGTCAGCCCCAGCATTTT
TRBV2	TRBJ2-7	TRBD1	.	CASRTQGAGYEQYF	TGTGCCAGCAGGACACAGGGGGCCGGGTACGAGCAGTACTTC
TRBV19	TRBJ2-7	TRBD2	.	CASSIGGGRNEQYF	TGTGCCAGTAGTATCGGCGGGGGGAGGAACGAGCAGTACTTC
TRBV24-1	TRBJ2-1	.	.	CATSGGFF	TGTGCCACCAGTGGCGGGTTCTTC